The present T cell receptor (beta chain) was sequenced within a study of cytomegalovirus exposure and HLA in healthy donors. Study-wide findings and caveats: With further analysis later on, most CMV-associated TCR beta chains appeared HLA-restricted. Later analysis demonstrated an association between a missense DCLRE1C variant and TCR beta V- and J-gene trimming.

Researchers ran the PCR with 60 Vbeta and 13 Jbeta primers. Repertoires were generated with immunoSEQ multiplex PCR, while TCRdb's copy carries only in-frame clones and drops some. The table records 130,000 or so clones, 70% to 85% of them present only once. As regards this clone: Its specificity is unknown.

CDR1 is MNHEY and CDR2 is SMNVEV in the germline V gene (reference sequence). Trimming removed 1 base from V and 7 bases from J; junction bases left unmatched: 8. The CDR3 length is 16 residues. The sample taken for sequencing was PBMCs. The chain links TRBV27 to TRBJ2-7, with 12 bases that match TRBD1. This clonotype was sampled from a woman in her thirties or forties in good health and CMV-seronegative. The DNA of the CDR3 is TGTGCCAGCAGTTTATGGTCCGGGACAGGGGGCAGAGAGCAGTACTTC. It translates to CASSLWSGTGGREQYF.